The sequence of this T cell receptor (beta chain) was determined in a study of PD-L1 blockade in urothelial cancer (dated 2017 in TCRdb). Context from the whole study: All patients started therapy in the mid-2010s and received atezolizumab 1,200 mg intravenously every 3 weeks. In the same patients, whole exome sequencing and RNA sequencing of pretreatment tumors were performed in addition to TCR sequencing. Pretreatment blood TCR-seq was available for around 29 patients, at least one posttreatment blood collection was obtained for some 24 patients, and tumor TCR-seq was available for some 24 patients. Blood samples gave a median of 141,255 T cells and under 85,000 unique TCRs, with a median clonality of roughly 0.08. About 85% of the roughly 29 patients were identified as males with urothelial cancer of bladder origin, and a prior smoking history was reported by 18 of 29 patients. Patients had an ECOG performance status of 0 or 1 and had received between 0 and 3 prior chemotherapy regimens. Pretreatment tumor samples and matched peripheral blood, collected serially before and after atezolizumab treatment, underwent TCR sequencing. Durable clinical benefit was defined as a progression-free survival longer than 6 months, and TCR features were additionally tested against progression-free survival and overall survival. Blood samples were analyzed 3 weeks after the start of treatment (second dose) and 6 weeks after the start of treatment. An exploratory multi-omic analysis was conducted of the somatic, immune and clinical correlates of response to PD-L1 blockade with atezolizumab in urothelial cancer. Durable clinical benefit was achieved by nine patients and was not achieved by 20 patients.

The CDR3 runs 15 amino acids, cysteine and phenylalanine included. Here the CDR3 DNA is all that survives: 45 bases in frame from base 1. After removal of 4 bases from V and 2 bases from J, the junction retains 4 bases not matched to a gene. The germline V gene gives CDR1 as MDHEN and CDR2 as SYDVKM. To estimate absolute template abundance from read counts, synthetic TCR analog templates were spiked into each PCR. Using the immunoSEQ assay, TCRbeta CDR3 regions were amplified from genomic DNA with bias-controlled V and J gene primers. Sequencing of rearranged TCRbeta segments was done at approximately 20X coverage. On the study's bioinformatics: Clustering was used to correct sequencing errors, and CDR3s were annotated against IMGT so that V, D and J genes could be assigned. Downstream analyses used only productive TCRbeta rearrangements and left out out-of-frame or stop-codon sequences. Clonality was computed as one minus Shannon entropy normalized by the log of the number of unique productive sequences. Clones differing between time points or between blood and tumor were identified using Fisher's exact test with Benjamini-Hochberg correction, with an adjusted p below 0.01 applied as the threshold. TCRdb holds this immuneACCESS table with in-frame rearrangements only. Some clones are missing; in checked studies, unresolved V genes explain under half, and the rest has no known cause. That table furnishes V, J and clone size, whereas the DNA furnished D and trimming. This sample is represented by 95,000 or so clones; around 87% of them were singletons. Approximately 2% of the sample comes from the top ten.

About this clone: Which antigen it targets is not known. No qualities accompany the bases; no much larger clone lies one base away.

Read against the paper, the sample's time point label means: pretreatment peripheral blood. A total of around 30 patients with locally advanced or metastatic urothelial carcinoma, treated at Memorial Sloan Kettering on a trial protocol, made up the cohort. Peripheral blood mononuclear cells were collected from each patient pretreatment and during treatment, giving between 1 and 8 total time points per patient. The Qiagen DNeasy Blood extraction kit was used to purify genomic DNA from total PBMCs and from tumor samples. PBMCs were collected pretreatment and during treatment, and were isolated and stored as previously described. Results the study describes overall, beyond this receptor: Greater expansion of tumor-associated TCR clones in peripheral blood 3 weeks after the start of treatment was observed in patients with durable benefit (n ≈ 22, p = 0.022). Improved progression-free and overall survival was associated with having pretreatment peripheral blood TCR clonality below the median. Because the sample size was small (n of about 30) and many exploratory analyses were performed, the results are intended to be hypothesis-generating.

The origin of this receptor is a man in his 60s with urothelial cancer. The sample in question was PBMCs, obtained around atezolizumab (anti-PD-L1) treatment. The chain is encoded by TRBV28 joined to TRBJ1-3, and TRBD1 matches 8 of the central bases. The encoded CDR3 is CASSSRTGPGNTIYF. The sequence in DNA is TGTGCCAGCAGTTCCCGGACAGGGCCTGGAAACACCATATATTTT.